A selection of T cell receptor beta chains follows, all from one sample in a study of blood T cell repertoires in COVID-19. The repertoire was sequenced with immunoSEQ multiplex PCR; TCRdb's copy has only in-frame clones and lacks some. Among about 140,000 clones listed, 70% to 90% were seen once. The specimen was peripheral blood. These receptors were collected from a woman aged 50 to 60 with acute or convalescent COVID-19. CDR3s leave out the opening cysteine and the closing phenylalanine or tryptophan.

V,CDR3
TRBV19,ASRITGGDMNTEAF
TRBV11-2,ASSPGAGQGYGYT
TRBV5-1,ASSFDRAEAF
TRBV7-3,ASSPSGLGEKLF
TRBV4-3,ASSQGQGIYGYT
TRBV21-1,ASSKAPVLRAGQPQH
TRBV7-9,ASSLRLAGGMKETQY
TRBV6-2/TRBV6-3,ASSYGAGEAF
TRBV30,AWSMSGDTQY
TRBV29-1,SVDVDRGIQY
TRBV19,ASSIKGQGKLPDTQY
TRBV14,ASSQGQDHLTYGYT
TRBV5-1,ASSLAQGQVNTEAF
TRBV6-1,ASSEMWARGNSPLH
TRBV11-2,ASSHVPGTGASYEQY
TRBV28,ASSSNRAGSLAEAF
TRBV25-1,ASSEPGWAGNTIY
TRBV27,ASSAGTGGNQPQH
TRBV6-2/TRBV6-3,ASSYRGHYEQY
TRBV6-5,ASSSGQGTGNTIY
TRBV4-3,ASSQDRLAGSEQF
TRBV28,ASSTQGPLIT
TRBV6-5,ASSPRGTNEKLF
TRBV29-1,SVDGQETQY
TRBV9,ASSGLAGGPEETQY
TRBV4-3,ASSPPGGQGVYGYT
TRBV7-3,ASSSGTGTYGYT
TRBV18,ASSPGVQGFSPLH
TRBV2,ASSENRNYGYT
TRBV3-1/TRBV3-2,ASSQFGGNTIY
TRBV18,ASSTGGDTQY
TRBV28,ASTDGLQFREKLF
TRBV7-2,ASSRRLAGGTDTQY
TRBV28,ASSTTGTGNEKLF
TRBV7-9,ASSSGDSPLH
TRBV7-8,ASSLGREPYNEQF
TRBV7-8,ASYLGQGAGNTIY
TRBV7-9,ASSAKGEEAF
TRBV18,ASSLGTGSTGELF
TRBV5-8,ASSSGAGVYQETQY
TRBV12-5,ASGPRWNTEAF
TRBV7-2,ASSFREVGISPLH
TRBV7-6,ASSLEASGGNEKLF
TRBV18,ASAREGFGANVLT
TRBV3-1/TRBV3-2,ASSQEKTAGGFGANVLT
TRBV7-2,ASSLRTSGVFYNEQF
TRBV6-6,ASSLRGRNTIY
TRBV19,ASNQGLNTEAF
TRBV30,AWSPTAGEKLF
TRBV4-2,ASSQAAGENEKLF
TRBV3-1/TRBV3-2,ASSRGGANYGYT
TRBV28,ASTLDRGSYNEQF
TRBV7-8,ASSLTGLPLH
TRBV6-5,ASSSRQGSWEQY
TRBV30,AWSGASGGSTDTQY
TRBV29-1,SVMTENTEAF